This T cell receptor beta chain was captured in a study of blood T cell repertoires in COVID-19. Across the whole study: T cells, B-cell-depleted T cells, or PBMCs supplied cDNA or gDNA.

Germline V gene sequence: CDR1 MNHEY, CDR2 SVGAGI. The J segment lost 6 bases and the V segment lost 7 bases, leaving 4 bases of the junction unmatched. The CDR3 covers 12 residues. Original processing notes: Quantification of nucleated cells was approximated via reference gene primer amplification. Data came from immunoSEQ multiplex PCR; TCRdb stores just in-frame clones and leaves some out. V and J calls and clone size are copied from that table; D and trimming were computed from the DNA. Found here are under 450,000 clones, about four fifths of them singletons; the top ten hold 1.1%. This TCR was sampled from a human donor with acute or convalescent COVID-19. The donor label of this sample is uncertain. This chain connects TRBV6-5 to TRBJ2-5, with 8 bases fitting TRBD1. Sequencing was performed on peripheral blood. This CDR3 reads CASITGGQTQYF. Written as DNA, the CDR3 is TGTGCCAGCATTACAGGGGGGCAGACCCAGTACTTC.